Listed here are 22 T cell receptor beta chains from one sample, sequenced in a study of T cell changes during pregnancy in multiple sclerosis (dated by TCRdb to the late 2010s). Libraries were prepared through the immunoSEQ multiplex PCR assay. The source is immuneACCESS, and TCRdb retained only in-frame sequences with V and J called. Part of the clones is not carried over; for the studies checked, unresolved V genes explain less than half of this, and the remainder is unexplained. The sample table contains 45,000 to 70,000 clones; only one count was recorded for 80% to 95% of them. Of the sample, around 0.16% falls within the top ten clones. The source was CD4+ T cells from peripheral blood mononuclear cells, collected after pregnancy. These receptors were obtained from a female donor in good health, enrolled as a control in a pregnancy study.

V gene TRBV28 combines with J gene TRBJ1-3, with D possibly being TRBD1 (5 bases). This CDR3 region has 15 residues. Germline CDR1 and CDR2: MDHEN and SYDVKM. The V end was cut by 6 bases, the J end by 4 bases, with 16 bases between. The CDR3 nucleotides read TGTGCCAGCAGCCCAGATCAGGGTTCCGGAAACACCATATATTTT. It encodes CASSPDQGSGNTIYF.

CDR3 in amino acids: CASSPRGSGNTIYF. The CDR3 nucleotides are TGTGCCAGCAGCCCCAGGGGCTCTGGAAACACCATATATTTT. V is TRBV14 and J is TRBJ1-3, with a weak D call TRBD1 (6 bases). V was clipped by 4 bases and J by 0 bases, with 7 bases between them. There are 14 residues in the CDR3. The germline gives CDR1 SGHDN, CDR2 FVKESK.

V gene TRBV7-8 combines with J gene TRBJ1-2; tentatively, D is TRBD1 (5 bases). CDR1 and CDR2 (germline): SGHVS, FQNEAQ. Trimming removed 5 bases at V and 5 bases at J, with 15 bases between. The CDR3 is 14 amino acids. The CDR3 nucleotides read TGTGCCAGCAGCACCAGGGACTTGCCTTATGGCTACACCTTC. Its protein is CASSTRDLPYGYTF.

J is TRBJ1-6 and V is TRBV7-2; possibly TRBD1 for D (6 bases). CDR3 size: 16 residues. The germline CDR1 and CDR2 sequences are SGHTA and FQGNSA. The V gene lost 3 bases and the J gene lost 3 bases, with 12 bases spanning the gap. The CDR3 bases are TGTGCCAGCAGCTTTCCCGGGACACTCTATAATTCACCCCTCCACTTT. Amino acids: CASSFPGTLYNSPLHF. Drawing the rest from reference TRBV7-2 and TRBJ1-6, the complete variable domain is GAGVSQSPSNKVTEKGKDVELRCDPISGHTALYWYRQSLGQGLEFLIYFQGNSAPDKSGLPSDRFSAERTGGSVSTLTIQRTQQEDSAVYLCASSFPGTLYNSPLHFGNGTRLTVT.

This chain links TRBV7-9 with TRBJ1-6; no definite D call. The CDR3 has 14 amino acids. CDR1 and CDR2 from the germline V gene are SEHNR and FQNEAQ (reference sequence). The germline V and J ends were trimmed by 2 bases and 4 bases, with 6 bases remaining between them. CDR3 nucleotide sequence: TGTGCCAGCAGCTTAACCGGGTATAATTCACCCCTCCACTTT. Amino acid sequence: CASSLTGYNSPLHF.

The chain carries TRBV30 and TRBJ1-6; 10 bases line up with TRBD1. J was trimmed by 10 bases and V by 2 bases; bases with no gene match: 5. CDR3 length: 14 amino acids. Germline loops: CDR1 GTSNPN, CDR2 SVGIG (reference sequence). In DNA form, the CDR3 reads TGTGCCTGGAGTCGGGACAGGGGTAAATCACCCCTCCACTTT. This sequence encodes CAWSRDRGKSPLHF.

The chain employs TRBV2 and TRBJ1-5, with 7 bases lining up with TRBD1. There are 14 residues in the CDR3. V was clipped by 6 bases and J by 4 bases; unmatched bases: 6. The germline gives CDR1 SNHLY, CDR2 FYNNEI. DNA of the CDR3: TGTGCCAGCAGGCGGGGACAGACAAATCAGCCCCAGCATTTT. The encoded protein is CASRRGQTNQPQHF.

The chain recombines TRBV18 with TRBJ1-2; 10 bases are a match to TRBD1. Trimming removed 5 bases from V and 2 bases from J; junction bases left unmatched: 8. The CDR3 loop spans 16 amino acids. Germline CDR1 KGHSH, CDR2 LQKENI. The CDR3 DNA sequence: TGTGCCAGCTCAATCGGACAGGGGGACAAAAACTATGGCTACACCTTC. This gives the protein CASSIGQGDKNYGYTF.

The rearrangement uses TRBV18 and TRBJ1-2; 10 nucleotides align to TRBD1. J lost 8 bases, V lost 3 bases, and 6 bases had no gene match. Looked up from germline, CDR1 is KGHSH and CDR2 is LQKENI. The CDR3 is made up of 14 amino acids. In nucleotides, the CDR3 is TGTGCCAGCTCACCCGGGACAGGGGCGCTAGGCTACACCTTC. Translation gives CASSPGTGALGYTF.

The genes are TRBV25-1 and TRBJ2-7; D is perhaps TRBD2 (5 bases). The CDR3 sequence is 16 residues long. Germline V lookup: CDR1 MGHDK, CDR2 SYGVNS. Trimming removed 1 base at V and 2 bases at J, with 15 bases between. DNA of the CDR3: TGTGCCAGCAGTGAATTCTCCGGGGTCCTAACCTACGAGCAGTACTTC. It codes for CASSEFSGVLTYEQYF.

This chain links TRBV6-5 with TRBJ1-1; D gene ambiguous. The CDR3 covers 14 residues. In germline, CDR1 is MNHEY, CDR2 SVGAGI. The ends were cut back, 0 bases at V and 2 bases at J, with 7 bases in the middle. The CDR3 spells CASSYSRVNTEAFF. CDR3 coding DNA: TGTGCCAGCAGTTACTCGCGGGTCAACACTGAAGCTTTCTTT.

This chain uses TRBV5-4 with TRBJ1-3; no clear D. The CDR3 spans 12 residues. Trimming pared 3 bases from V and 4 bases from J, leaving 5 bases between. Per germline, CDR1 SGHNT and CDR2 YYREEE (reference sequence). CDR3: CASSSQGNTIYF. CDR3 DNA: TGTGCCAGCAGCTCCCAGGGAAACACCATATATTTT.

The genes are TRBV7-9 and TRBJ2-1, with D tentatively TRBD1 (7 bases). Germline assignment: CDR1 SEHNR and CDR2 FQNEAQ (reference sequence). This CDR3 has 16 amino acids. Trimming took 3 bases from V and 5 from J, leaving 17 bases between them. The CDR3 here is CASSLPGGRRNNEQFF. The DNA for the CDR3 is TGTGCCAGCAGCTTGCCAGGGGGGAGGAGGAACAATGAGCAGTTCTTC.

The V and J genes are TRBV2 and TRBJ1-4; D unclear. Germline V gene data show CDR1 as SNHLY and CDR2 as FYNNEI. There are 14 residues in the CDR3. Trimming left V 6 bases short and J 4 bases short, with 12 bases between. The DNA of the CDR3 is TGTGCCAGCAGGGAGACGAGCCATAATGAAAAACTGTTTTTT. Protein: CASRETSHNEKLFF.

This clone was picked up one time. The chain is built from TRBV30 and TRBJ1-2; 11 bases align to TRBD1. The junction had 3 bases not matched to a gene; V was cut back by 0 bases and J by 3 bases. This CDR3 contains 15 residues. Germline V gene data show CDR1 as GTSNPN and CDR2 as SVGIG (reference sequence). The CDR3 loop is CAWSVLGQGDYGYTF. As DNA, the CDR3 is TGTGCCTGGAGTGTCCTGGGACAGGGGGACTATGGCTACACCTTC.

The chain combines TRBV7-9 with TRBJ1-6; no clear D gene. CDR1 and CDR2 (germline): SEHNR, FQNEAQ (reference sequence). The CDR3 is made up of 17 amino acids. The ends were cut back, 0 bases at V and 3 bases at J, with 12 bases in the middle. The DNA for the CDR3 is TGTGCCAGCAGCTTAGCGCGGGCAGCCAACTATAATTCACCCCTCCACTTT. Residues: CASSLARAANYNSPLHF.

The V and J genes are TRBV5-1 and TRBJ1-2; 8 bases are a match to TRBD1. The germline V gene has CDR1 SGHRS and CDR2 YFSETQ. The V segment lost 3 bases and the J segment 7 bases; nucleotides outside the gene matches: 5. The length of the CDR3 is 13 residues. This CDR3 reads CASSSGQGGGYTF. The DNA for the CDR3 is TGCGCCAGCAGCTCCGGACAGGGTGGTGGCTACACCTTC.

This sequence joins TRBV28 and TRBJ1-1, with D maybe TRBD1 (5 bases). CDR1 and CDR2 (germline): MDHEN, SYDVKM. There are 15 residues in the CDR3. The V end was cut by 1 base, the J end by 8 bases, with 17 bases between. CDR3 DNA: TGTGCCAGCAGTTTATCCCGCCAGGGCCGGAGCGAAGCTTTCTTT. Translating gives CASSLSRQGRSEAFF.

This sequence joins TRBV18 and TRBJ1-2, with D possibly being TRBD1 (5 bases). Looked up from germline, CDR1 is KGHSH and CDR2 is LQKENI. The V end lost 10 bases, the J end lost 4 bases, and 19 bases lay between the germline ends. The CDR3 contains 14 residues. This CDR3 reads CATTFREQGYGYTF. For the CDR3, the DNA is TGTGCCACAACTTTCCGGGAGCAGGGCTATGGCTACACCTTC.

This chain connects TRBV5-4 to TRBJ2-3; 9 bases match TRBD2. Germline assignment: CDR1 SGHNT and CDR2 YYREEE (reference sequence). CDR3 length equals 16 residues. J lost 1 base, V lost 0 bases, and 3 bases had no gene match. The CDR3: CASSLVIAGGTDTQYF. CDR3 nucleotides: TGTGCCAGCAGCTTGGTAATAGCGGGGGGCACAGATACGCAGTATTTT.

This rearrangement joins TRBV11-3 to TRBJ2-2; maybe TRBD2 (6 bases). Germline V gene data show CDR1 as SGHNT and CDR2 as YENEEA. This CDR3 is built from 15 residues. Trimming took 6 bases from V and 4 from J, leaving 15 bases between them. The DNA of the CDR3 is TGTGCCAGCAGTCCCTCGGGGGTTGGCACCGGGGAGCTGTTTTTT. This encodes CASSPSGVGTGELFF.

This rearrangement joins TRBV19 to TRBJ1-4; TRBD1 matches at 7 bases. The J segment lost 7 bases and the V segment lost 7 bases, leaving 9 bases of the junction unmatched. Germline lookup yields CDR1 LNHDA and CDR2 SQIVND (reference sequence). This CDR3 has 14 residues. In DNA form, the CDR3 reads TGTGCCAGTAAAAGGGACAGCGGCCTTGAAAAACTGTTTTTT. Translation: CASKRDSGLEKLFF.